A single sample is the source of the 5 T cell receptor beta chains below, sequenced in a study of T cell repertoires in aging, cancer and after chemotherapy. The template was genomic DNA from peripheral blood, not RNA. Rearranged V-D-J TRB sequences were amplified with a mixed TRB-A/B primer pool. In TCRdb, the multiplex PCR reads were re-called with MiXCR into one record per CDR3 protein. Of several thousand distinct CDR3 sequences listed, 35% are singletons. Sample: blood. All receptors derive from a human donor in good health.

The chain is built from TRBV5-6 and TRBJ2-6; D may be TRBD1 (5 bases). This CDR3 spans 13 amino acids. Germline V gives CDR1 SGHDT, CDR2 YYEEEE. Between the trimmed V and J ends, which lost 0 bases and 8 bases, there was a span of 6 bases. CDR3 DNA: TGTGCCAGCAGCTTGGGACAGCCCAACGTCCTGACTTTC. It yields the protein CASSLGQPNVLTF.

The chain combines TRBV7-6 with TRBJ1-2, with 7 nucleotides matching TRBD1. The CDR3 sequence is 14 residues long. Losses at the gene ends were 5 bases for V and 5 bases for J; bases not matched to a gene: 8. The germline V gene encodes CDR1 SGHVS and CDR2 FNYEAQ. This chain's CDR3 is CASSPRQGGYGYTF. The CDR3 coding sequence is TGTGCCAGCAGCCCACGACAGGGAGGGTATGGCTACACCTTC.

This chain connects TRBV11-2 to TRBJ2-5; a weak D match, TRBD1 (6 bases). The CDR3 has 15 amino acids. Trimming stripped 4 bases from V and 4 bases from J, with 16 bases between. Germline V lookup: CDR1 SGHAT, CDR2 FQNNGV. The CDR3 region is CASSSRQVPPETQYF. The CDR3 DNA follows: TGTGCCAGCAGCTCCCGACAGGTCCCCCCAGAGACCCAGTACTTC.

The chain joins TRBV29-1 to TRBJ2-1, with D perhaps matching TRBD2 (5 bases). CDR3 length: 14 residues. CDR1 and CDR2 from the germline V gene are SQVTM and ANQGSEA. V lost 3 bases and J lost 5, with 14 bases in between. CDR3 sequence: CSVEGARSNNEQFF. The CDR3 nucleotides read TGCAGCGTTGAGGGAGCCCGATCCAACAATGAGCAGTTCTTC.

This chain uses TRBV29-1 with TRBJ1-2, with 8 positions matching TRBD1. J lost 6 bases, V lost 4 bases, and 7 bases had no gene match. This CDR3 comprises 13 residues. Germline CDR1 reads SQVTM; CDR2 reads ANQGSEA. The CDR3, as DNA: TGCAGCGTTGGACGGGACAGGTGGGATGGCTACACCTTC. Amino acids: CSVGRDRWDGYTF.